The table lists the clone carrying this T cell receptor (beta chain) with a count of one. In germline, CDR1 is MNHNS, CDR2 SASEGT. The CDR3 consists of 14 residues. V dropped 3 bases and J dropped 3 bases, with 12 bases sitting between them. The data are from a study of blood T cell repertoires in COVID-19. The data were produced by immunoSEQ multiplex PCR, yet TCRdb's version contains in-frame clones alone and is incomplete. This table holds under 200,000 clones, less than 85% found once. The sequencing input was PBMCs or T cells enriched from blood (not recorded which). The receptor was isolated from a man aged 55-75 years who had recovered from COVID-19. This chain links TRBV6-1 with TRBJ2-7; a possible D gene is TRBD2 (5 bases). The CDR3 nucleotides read TGTGCCAGCAGTGAGGGCGGGTACATCTACGAGCAGTACTTC. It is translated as CASSEGGYIYEQYF.